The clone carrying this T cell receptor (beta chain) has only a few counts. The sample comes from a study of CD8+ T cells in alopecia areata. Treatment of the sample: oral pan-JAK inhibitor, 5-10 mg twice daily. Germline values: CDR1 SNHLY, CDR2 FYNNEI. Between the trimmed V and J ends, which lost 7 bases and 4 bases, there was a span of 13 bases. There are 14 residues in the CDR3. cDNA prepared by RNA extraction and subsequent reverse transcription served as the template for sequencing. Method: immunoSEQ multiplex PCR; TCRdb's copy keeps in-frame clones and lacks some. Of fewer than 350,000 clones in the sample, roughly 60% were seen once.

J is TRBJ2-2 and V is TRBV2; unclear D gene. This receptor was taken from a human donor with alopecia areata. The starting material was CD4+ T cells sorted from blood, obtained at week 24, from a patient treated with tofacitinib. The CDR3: CASKGLIPTGELFF. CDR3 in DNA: TGTGCCAGCAAAGGTTTAATCCCCACCGGGGAGCTGTTTTTT.